This passage covers 14 T cell receptor beta chains from one sample sequenced in a study of blood T cells in healthy people across ages. Then a second PCR, running about 7 to 11 cycles, was carried out with a sample-barcoded 5' primer and a J-beta primer mix. TCRdb recomputed calls from the 5' RACE reads with MiXCR, one row per CDR3 protein. The sample includes some 850,000 distinct CDR3 sequences, approximately 24% of them seen just once. This sample was also put to use in a study of T cells of mothers and their children.

Sequenced input: blood. Receptors were obtained from a boy aged 10-17 years in good health.

The V and J genes are TRBV4-1 and TRBJ2-4; D not resolved. The CDR3 runs 15 residues. The germline CDR1 and CDR2 sequences are MGHRA and YSYEKL. Trimming stripped 1 base from V and 2 bases from J, with 9 bases between. The CDR3 protein is CASSQGFSTKNIQYF. CDR3 nucleotides: TGCGCCAGCAGCCAAGGTTTCTCTACCAAAAACATTCAGTACTTC.

The rearrangement links TRBV18 to TRBJ2-4; perhaps TRBD1 as D (5 bases). Germline-derived CDR1 and CDR2 are KGHSH and LQKENI. CDR3 size: 14 residues. V was cut by 1 base and J by 7 bases, with 11 bases left in between. CDR3 sequence: CASSPLSDSNIQYF. The CDR3 DNA follows: TGTGCCAGCTCACCACTTTCCGACAGCAACATTCAGTACTTC.

This CDR3 is CASSIPGQGLFYGYTF. DNA for the CDR3: TGTGCCAGCAGCATCCCGGGACAGGGGCTTTTCTATGGCTACACCTTC. The rearrangement links TRBV7-2 to TRBJ1-2; 10 bases are shared with TRBD1. The CDR3 has 16 residues. Germline V gene lookup returns CDR1 SGHTA and CDR2 FQGNSA. The V gene end was trimmed by 5 bases and the J gene end by 4 bases; junction bases not matched to a gene: 10.

Regarding this clonotype: An end of the junction does not agree with germline; a read error may underlie this. The rearrangement links TRBV20-1 to TRBJ2-1; D call uncertain. Per germline, CDR1 DFQATT and CDR2 SNEGSKA (reference sequence). CDR3 size: 15 residues. The CDR3 is CSARDLVSSYNQQFF. CDR3 sequence (DNA): TGCAGTGCTAGGGACCTCGTCTCCTCCTACAATCAGCAGTTCTTC.

Worth noting for this clonotype: The junction shows a germline mismatch at one end, possibly a read error. This chain uses TRBV11-1 with TRBJ1-2; 9 nucleotides line up with TRBD1. CDR3 length: 14 amino acids. From germline, CDR1 is SGHAT and CDR2 FQDESV (reference sequence). This CDR3 is CASSFEQGAFGYTF. CDR3 coding DNA: TGTGCCAGTAGCTTTGAACAGGGGGCCTTCGGCTACACCTTC.

This clonotype has only a few counts. The chain links TRBV15 to TRBJ2-5; TRBD1 agrees at 10 bases. The CDR3 contains 15 residues. With 3 bases clipped from V and 4 bases from J, the junction kept 5 bases outside the gene matches. Germline V gives CDR1 LNHNV, CDR2 YYDKDF (reference sequence). In nucleotides, the CDR3 is TGTGCCACCAGCAGGCCGGGACAGGGGACAGAGACCCAGTACTTC. As protein: CATSRPGQGTETQYF.

There are a few counts of this clonotype. DNA for the CDR3: TGTGCCAGCAGACTTGTCGGGACAGGGAGCTACGAGCAGTACTTC. Translated, it gives CASRLVGTGSYEQYF. This chain uses TRBV7-9 with TRBJ2-7; 9 nucleotides agree with TRBD1. In germline, CDR1 is SEHNR, CDR2 FQNEAQ (reference sequence). With V trimmed by 6 bases and J by 3 bases, 9 bases remained unmatched. CDR3 size: 15 residues.

The gene calls are TRBV9 and TRBJ2-2; 10 bases are a match to TRBD1. J gave up 3 bases and V 3 bases, and 5 bases lay outside the gene matches. The CDR3 consists of 16 residues. Germline-derived CDR1 and CDR2 are SGDLS and YYNGEE. The CDR3 reads CASSARTGGDTGELFF. The CDR3 DNA reads TGTGCCAGCAGCGCCAGGACAGGGGGGGACACCGGGGAGCTGTTTTTT.

The chain combines TRBV2 with TRBJ1-5; D unresolved. The CDR3 is made up of 15 amino acids. Deletions cut 4 bases from V and 3 bases from J, with 13 bases between. Germline V gene data show CDR1 as SNHLY and CDR2 as FYNNEI. The CDR3, as DNA: TGTGCCAGCAGTGGGGGAGGGTGGCTCAATCAGCCCCAGCATTTT. Its protein product is CASSGGGWLNQPQHF.

This clonotype was observed a few times. The gene calls are TRBV6-5 and TRBJ1-1; D possibly corresponds to TRBD1 (6 bases). CDR1 and CDR2 from the germline V gene are MNHEY and SVGAGI. The V end was cut by 0 bases, the J end by 7 bases, with 15 bases between. The length of the CDR3 is 15 residues. The CDR3 DNA reads as TGTGCCAGCAGTTACTCGACCAGGGGTTACGGTGAAGCTTTCTTT. It is translated as CASSYSTRGYGEAFF.

The chain is built from TRBV21-1 and TRBJ1-5. TRBV21-1 has pseudogene status. CDR3 size: 15 residues. The CDR3 nucleotides read TGTGCCAGCCCTGGGGGAGGGACGGGCAATCAGCCCCAGCATTTT. Encoded protein: CASPGGGTGNQPQHF.

V usage is TRBV2 and J usage is TRBJ1-4; D gene uncertain. Trimming took off 7 bases at V and 8 bases at J, with 14 bases between the two ends. This CDR3 contains 13 residues. The germline V gene encodes CDR1 SNHLY and CDR2 FYNNEI. CDR3 sequence (DNA): TGTGCCAGCACTCGACTGGCAGCAGAAAAACTGTTTTTT. Its protein product is CASTRLAAEKLFF.

The sample holds a few counts of this clonotype. The chain carries TRBV28 and TRBJ1-5; D not certain. Trimming left V 3 bases short and J 6 bases short, with 15 bases between. The CDR3 is 15 residues long. Per the germline V gene, CDR1 is MDHEN and CDR2 is SYDVKM. CDR3 DNA sequence: TGTGCCAGCAGTTTGGGAGGTCAGCAACGTCAGCCCCAGCATTTT. Amino acid sequence: CASSLGGQQRQPQHF.

The sample holds a few counts of this clonotype. The V gene is TRBV24-1, the J gene TRBJ2-3; D unclear. The V gene's germline CDR1 is KGHDR and CDR2 SFDVKD. Trimming stripped 3 bases from V and 6 bases from J, with 12 bases between. This CDR3 contains 14 residues. The CDR3 DNA sequence: TGTGCCACCAGTGATACCCGTTACACCGATACGCAGTATTTT. It encodes CATSDTRYTDTQYF.